This T cell receptor (beta chain) was captured by sequencing in a study of blood T cell repertoires in COVID-19. Overall study context: Samples came from the United States, Italy and Spain, spanning acute and convalescent COVID-19. PBMCs, B-cell-depleted T cells, or T cells provided the cDNA or gDNA that made up the material.

The CDR3 spans 13 residues. Deletions cut 1 base from V and 6 bases from J, with 9 bases between. Germline CDR1 reads LNHDA; CDR2 reads SQIVND (reference sequence). As originally analysed: The authors estimated nucleated cell counts from reference gene primer amplification. Data came from immunoSEQ multiplex PCR; TCRdb stores just in-frame clones and leaves some out. From that table come the V and J calls and clone size; the DNA was used to work out D and trimming. The table lists around 270,000 clones, more than 70% of them singletons. Sequenced sample: peripheral blood. The receptor's source is a woman aged 45-59 years with acute or convalescent COVID-19. The V call is TRBV19, the J call TRBJ1-2; D is unclear. The DNA of the CDR3 is TGTGCCAGTAGTATAGGCGGTCATGATGGCTACACCTTC. Protein product: CASSIGGHDGYTF. Supplemented by reference TRBV19 and TRBJ1-2, the full variable domain reads DGGITQSPKYLFRKEGQNVTLSCEQNLNHDAMYWYRQDPGQGLRLIYYSQIVNDFQKGDIAEGYSVSREKKESFPLTVTSAQKNPTAFYLCASSIGGHDGYTFGSGTRLTVV.